This TCR beta chain was found in a study of blood T cell repertoires in COVID-19. Assay used: immunoSEQ multiplex PCR; TCRdb lists only in-frame clones, some missing. This sample has 250,000 to 300,000 clones, with approximately 92% found just once. In germline, CDR1 is SGDLS, CDR2 YYNGEE. CDR3 length: 16 residues. Trimming cost V 3 bases and J 2 bases; bases outside gene matches: 9. The sequencing sample was made of PBMCs or T cells enriched from blood (not recorded which). The V call is TRBV9, the J call TRBJ2-7, with 9 bases fitting TRBD1. The sequence derives from a woman between 25 and 40 years old who had recovered from COVID-19. CDR3 nucleotide sequence: TGTGCCAGCAGCGCGACATCCGGGACAGGGCCCTACGAGCAGTACTTC. Its translation: CASSATSGTGPYEQYF.